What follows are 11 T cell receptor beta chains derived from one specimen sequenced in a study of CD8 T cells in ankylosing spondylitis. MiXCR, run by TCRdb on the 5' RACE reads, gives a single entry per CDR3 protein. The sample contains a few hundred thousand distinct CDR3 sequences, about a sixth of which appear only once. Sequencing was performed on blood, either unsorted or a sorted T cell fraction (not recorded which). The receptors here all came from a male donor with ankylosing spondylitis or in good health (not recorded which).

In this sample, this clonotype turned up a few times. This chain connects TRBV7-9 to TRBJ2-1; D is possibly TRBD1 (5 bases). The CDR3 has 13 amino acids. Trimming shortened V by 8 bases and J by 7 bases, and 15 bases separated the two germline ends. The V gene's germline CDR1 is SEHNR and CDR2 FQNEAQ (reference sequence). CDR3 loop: CASPGQLNNEQFF. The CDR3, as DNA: TGTGCCAGCCCAGGGCAGCTAAATAATGAGCAGTTCTTC.

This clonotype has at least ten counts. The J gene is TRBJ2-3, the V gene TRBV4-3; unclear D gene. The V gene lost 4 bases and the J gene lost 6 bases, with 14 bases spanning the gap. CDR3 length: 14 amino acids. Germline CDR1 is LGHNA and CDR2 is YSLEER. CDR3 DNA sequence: TGCGCCAGCAGCCGGGTAATTAGTCCGGATACGCAGTATTTT. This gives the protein CASSRVISPDTQYF.

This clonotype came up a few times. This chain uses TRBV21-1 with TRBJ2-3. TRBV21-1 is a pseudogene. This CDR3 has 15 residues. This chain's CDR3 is CASSKVQQDADTQYF. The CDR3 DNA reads TGTGCCAGCAGCAAAGTTCAACAAGACGCAGATACGCAGTATTTT.

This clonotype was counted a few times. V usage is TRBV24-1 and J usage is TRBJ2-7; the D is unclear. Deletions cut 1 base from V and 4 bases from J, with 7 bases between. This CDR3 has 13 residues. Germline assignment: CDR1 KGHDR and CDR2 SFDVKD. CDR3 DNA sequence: TGTGCCACCAGTGATTTACCTGGTTACGAGCAGTACTTC. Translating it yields CATSDLPGYEQYF.

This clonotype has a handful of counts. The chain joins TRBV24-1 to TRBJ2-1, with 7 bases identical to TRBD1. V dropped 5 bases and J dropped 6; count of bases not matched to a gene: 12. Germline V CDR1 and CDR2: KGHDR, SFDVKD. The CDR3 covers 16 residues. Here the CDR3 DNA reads TGTGCCACCAGTGTGGAGACAGGGTTCCCCCCCAATGAGCAGTTCTTC. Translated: CATSVETGFPPNEQFF.

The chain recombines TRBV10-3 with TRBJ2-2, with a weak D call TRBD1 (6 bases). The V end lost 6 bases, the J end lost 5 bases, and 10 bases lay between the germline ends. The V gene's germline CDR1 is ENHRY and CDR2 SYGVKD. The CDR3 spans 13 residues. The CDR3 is CAIRTTGTGELFF. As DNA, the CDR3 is TGTGCCATCAGAACCACAGGGACCGGGGAGCTGTTTTTT.

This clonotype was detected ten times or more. The CDR3 loop is CAISGGQRSATYEQYF. In DNA, the CDR3 is TGTGCCATCAGTGGGGGACAGAGATCGGCTACCTACGAGCAGTACTTC. The J gene is TRBJ2-7, the V gene TRBV10-3; TRBD1 aligns across 7 bases. V lost 4 bases and J lost 2; bases outside the gene matches: 11. CDR3 length equals 16 residues. Per germline, CDR1 ENHRY and CDR2 SYGVKD.

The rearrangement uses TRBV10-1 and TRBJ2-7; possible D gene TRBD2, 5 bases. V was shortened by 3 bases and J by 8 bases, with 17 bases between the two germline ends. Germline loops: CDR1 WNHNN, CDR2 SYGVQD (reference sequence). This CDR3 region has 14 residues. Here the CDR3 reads CASSEPGLPYKQYF. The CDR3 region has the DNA TGCGCCAGCAGTGAACCAGGACTGCCTTACAAGCAGTACTTC.

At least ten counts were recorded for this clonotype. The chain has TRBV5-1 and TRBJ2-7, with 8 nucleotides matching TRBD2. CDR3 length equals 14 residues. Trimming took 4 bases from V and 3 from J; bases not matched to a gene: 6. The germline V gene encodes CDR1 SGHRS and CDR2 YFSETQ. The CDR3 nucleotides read TGCGCCAGCAGCCCTTACGGGAGGGACTACGAGCAGTACTTC. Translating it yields CASSPYGRDYEQYF.

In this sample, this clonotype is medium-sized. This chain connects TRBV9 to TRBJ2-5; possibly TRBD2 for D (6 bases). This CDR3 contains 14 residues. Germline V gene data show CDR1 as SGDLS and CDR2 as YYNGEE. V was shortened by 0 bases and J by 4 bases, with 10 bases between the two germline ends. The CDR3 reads CASSVVGSSETQYF. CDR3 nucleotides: TGTGCCAGCAGCGTAGTCGGGAGCTCAGAGACCCAGTACTTC.

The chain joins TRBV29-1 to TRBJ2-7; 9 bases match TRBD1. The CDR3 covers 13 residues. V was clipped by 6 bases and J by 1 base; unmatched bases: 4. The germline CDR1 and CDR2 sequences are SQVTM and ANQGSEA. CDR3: CSVATGGSYEQYF. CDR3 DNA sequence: TGCAGCGTAGCGACAGGGGGTTCCTACGAGCAGTACTTC.